Given below is one TCR beta chain in context. The sample comes from a study of blood T cell repertoires in COVID-19. Study as a whole: T cells, B-cell-depleted T cells, or PBMCs provided the cDNA or gDNA that served as material.

Looked up from germline, CDR1 is KGHSH and CDR2 is LQKENI. The V segment lost 3 bases and the J segment 3 bases; nucleotides outside the gene matches: 2. The CDR3 covers 14 residues. Here immunoSEQ multiplex PCR was the method, and the copy in TCRdb shows in-frame clones only, minus some. The sample lists almost 350,000 clones; around nine tenths were seen once. The V call is TRBV18, the J call TRBJ1-1; TRBD1 matches 9 bases. Specimen: PBMCs or T cells enriched from blood (not recorded which). The receptor comes from a woman aged 25 to 39 who had been exposed to COVID-19. CDR3 nucleotides: TGTGCCAGCTCACCGGACAGGGGTGACACTGAAGCTTTCTTT. It encodes CASSPDRGDTEAFF.